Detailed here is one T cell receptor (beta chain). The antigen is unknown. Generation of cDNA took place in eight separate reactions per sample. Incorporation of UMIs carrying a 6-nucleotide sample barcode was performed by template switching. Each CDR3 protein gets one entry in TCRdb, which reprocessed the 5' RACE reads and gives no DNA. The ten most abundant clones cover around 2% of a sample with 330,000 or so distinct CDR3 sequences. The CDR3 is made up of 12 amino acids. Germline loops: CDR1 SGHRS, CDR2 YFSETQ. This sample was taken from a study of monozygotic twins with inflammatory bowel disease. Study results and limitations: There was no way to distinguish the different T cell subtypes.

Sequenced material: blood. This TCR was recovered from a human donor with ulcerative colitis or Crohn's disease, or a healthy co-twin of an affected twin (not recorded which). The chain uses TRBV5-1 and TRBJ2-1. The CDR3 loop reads CASSLEAPEQFF.